This TCR beta chain was sequenced during a study of human versus mouse CDR3 diversity and MHC coevolution. Looked up from germline, CDR1 is KGHSH and CDR2 is LQKENI. This CDR3 spans 15 amino acids. Unmatched junction bases numbered 12, after V lost 5 bases and J lost 7 bases. Overall study findings and caveats: The lowest clonal inequality scores came from most of the three human donors.

Comments on this clone: Its target is unknown.

The repertoire was sequenced with immunoSEQ multiplex PCR; TCRdb's copy has only in-frame clones and lacks some. The repertoire holds some 80,000 clones, with roughly 92% as singletons. This clonotype was sampled from a person between 25 and 69 years old in good health. The J gene is TRBJ2-5, the V gene TRBV18; 8 nucleotides match TRBD1. The sample comprised naive CD4+ T cells from blood. Subset indicated: CD45RO-negative CD62L-positive naive CD4 T cells. The DNA for the CDR3 is TGTGCCAGCTCAAATCAGGGGGCCCCAATGGGGACCCAGTACTTC. This translates into CASSNQGAPMGTQYF.